The clone carrying this T cell receptor (beta chain) was seen more than once but under ten times. These data belong to a study of T cells in Graves' hyperthyroidism and ophthalmopathy. Authors of the study amplified TCR beta CDR3 regions from RNA transcripts. First-round RT-PCR targeting the TCR CDR3 was performed with the HTBI primer set. TCRdb passed the multiplex PCR reads through MiXCR, listing each CDR3 protein once. The sample yields about 640,000 distinct CDR3 sequences, under 25% seen once. This CDR3 contains 16 residues. CDR1 SGHDN and CDR2 FVKESK come from the germline V gene. Deletions cut 0 bases from V and 2 bases from J, with 12 bases between.

V usage is TRBV14 and J usage is TRBJ2-3; maybe TRBD2 (6 bases). The sequencing sample was made of blood. The origin of this receptor is a man aged 30-40 years with Graves' ophthalmopathy. CDR3 bases: TGTGCCAGCAGCCAAGACGGAGGGGCGAACACAGATACGCAGTATTTT. Protein sequence: CASSQDGGANTDTQYF.